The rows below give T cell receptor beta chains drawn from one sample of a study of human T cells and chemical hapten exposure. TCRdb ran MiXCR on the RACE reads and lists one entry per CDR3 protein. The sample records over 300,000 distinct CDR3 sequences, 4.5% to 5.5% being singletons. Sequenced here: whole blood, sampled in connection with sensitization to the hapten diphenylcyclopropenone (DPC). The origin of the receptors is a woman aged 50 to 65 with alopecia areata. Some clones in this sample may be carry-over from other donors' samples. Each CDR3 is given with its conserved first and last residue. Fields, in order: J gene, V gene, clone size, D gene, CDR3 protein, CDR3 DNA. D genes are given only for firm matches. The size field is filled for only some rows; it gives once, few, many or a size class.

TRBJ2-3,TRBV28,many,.,CASSGRYRFADTQYF,TGTGCCAGCAGTGGGAGGTACAGGTTCGCAGATACGCAGTATTTT
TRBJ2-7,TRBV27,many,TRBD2,CASSPILAGVNYEQYF,TGTGCCAGCAGTCCAATCCTAGCGGGAGTAAACTACGAGCAGTACTTC
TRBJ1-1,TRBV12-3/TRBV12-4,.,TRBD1,CASSHDRVNTEAIF,TGTGCCAGCAGCCACGACAGGGTGAACACTGAAGCTATCTTT
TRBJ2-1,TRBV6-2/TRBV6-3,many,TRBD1,CASSPYRGRWDEQFF,TGTGCCAGCAGTCCTTACAGGGGGCGCTGGGATGAGCAGTTCTTC
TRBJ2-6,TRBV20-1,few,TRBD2,CSARAGGTGVSGANVLTF,TGCAGTGCTAGAGCGGGGGGGACTGGTGTCTCTGGGGCCAACGTCCTGACTTTC
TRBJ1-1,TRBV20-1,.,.,CSARPGSKGAEAFF,TGCAGTGCTAGACCGGGCTCCAAGGGGGCTGAAGCTTTCTTT
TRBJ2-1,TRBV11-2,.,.,CASSLDPGGHEQFF,TGTGCCAGCAGCCTAGATCCAGGGGGGCATGAGCAGTTCTTC
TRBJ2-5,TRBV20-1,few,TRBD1,CSASYAGGETQYF,TGCAGTGCTAGTTATGCAGGGGGAGAGACCCAGTACTTC
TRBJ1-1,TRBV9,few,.,CASSATTQGWDEAFF,TGTGCCAGCAGCGCCACTACCCAGGGATGGGATGAAGCTTTCTTT
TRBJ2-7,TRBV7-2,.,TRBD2,CASSPLAPPYEQYF,TGTGCCAGCAGCCCACTAGCGCCTCCCTACGAGCAGTACTTC
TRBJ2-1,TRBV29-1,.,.,CSFRSLLTGYNEQFF,TGCAGCTTCCGCAGCTTACTTACTGGATACAATGAGCAGTTCTTC
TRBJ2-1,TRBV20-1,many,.,CSASGSLYYNEQFF,TGCAGTGCTAGCGGGAGCCTCTACTACAATGAGCAGTTCTTC
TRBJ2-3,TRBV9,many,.,CASSVKSIRSTDTQYF,TGTGCCAGCAGCGTAAAGTCGATCCGCAGCACAGATACGCAGTATTTT
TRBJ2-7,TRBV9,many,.,CASSVATSGEQYF,TGTGCCAGCAGCGTAGCGACCAGCGGTGAGCAGTACTTC
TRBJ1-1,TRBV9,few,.,CASSFEGHGASEAFF,TGTGCCAGCAGCTTTGAGGGACACGGGGCGTCTGAAGCTTTCTTT
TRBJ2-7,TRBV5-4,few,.,CASSSGPGKQYF,TGTGCCAGCAGCTCAGGCCCGGGGAAGCAGTACTTC
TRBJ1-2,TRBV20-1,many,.,CSATHPTGQNYGYTF,TGCAGTGCTACCCACCCCACTGGGCAGAATTATGGCTACACCTTC
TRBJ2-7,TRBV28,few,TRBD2,CASTRTSGSSYEQYF,TGTGCCAGCACCAGAACTAGCGGGAGCTCCTACGAGCAGTACTTC
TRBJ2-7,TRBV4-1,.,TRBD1,CASSAPGQGEQYF,TGCGCCAGCAGCGCTCCGGGACAGGGGGAGCAGTACTTC
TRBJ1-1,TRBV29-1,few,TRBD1,CSVDAGGTEAFF,TGCAGCGTTGATGCAGGGGGCACTGAAGCTTTCTTT
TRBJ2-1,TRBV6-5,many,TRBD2,CASGITGTTLNEQFF,TGTGCCAGCGGAATTACCGGGACTACCCTCAATGAGCAGTTCTTC
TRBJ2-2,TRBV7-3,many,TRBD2,CASSRGLAGTGELFF,TGTGCCAGCAGTCGCGGACTAGCGGGCACCGGGGAGCTGTTTTTT
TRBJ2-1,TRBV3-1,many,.,CASSQEVRAPGYNEQFF,TGTGCCAGCAGCCAAGAAGTTAGGGCCCCTGGCTACAATGAGCAGTTCTTC
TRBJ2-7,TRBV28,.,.,CASSFSTGNYEQYF,TGTGCCAGCAGTTTCTCGACAGGTAACTACGAGCAGTACTTC
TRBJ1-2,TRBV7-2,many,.,CASSAPGQRYGYTF,TGTGCCAGCAGCGCCCCCGGACAGCGCTATGGCTACACCTTC
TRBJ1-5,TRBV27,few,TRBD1,CASSLWDRGYGNQPQHF,TGTGCCAGCAGTTTATGGGACAGGGGATACGGCAATCAGCCCCAGCATTTT
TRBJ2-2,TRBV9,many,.,CASSVRRTTGELFF,TGTGCCAGCAGCGTACGGAGGACCACCGGGGAGCTGTTTTTT
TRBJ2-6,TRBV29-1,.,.,CSVDAKGANVLTF,TGCAGCGTTGATGCTAAGGGGGCCAACGTCCTGACTTTC
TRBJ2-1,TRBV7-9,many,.,CASSSRANEQFF,TGTGCCAGCAGCTCGAGGGCGAATGAGCAGTTCTTC